The 19 T cell receptor beta chains given below trace back to one sample, sequenced in a study of cytomegalovirus exposure and HLA in healthy donors. With 60 Vbeta and 13 Jbeta primers, the PCR was carried out. The table came from immunoSEQ multiplex PCR; TCRdb's copy has only in-frame clones and leaves some out. The sample holds some 200,000 clones, 60% to 80% seen once. Sequencing used PBMCs. These receptors all come from a man younger than 35 in good health and CMV-seronegative.

The rearrangement uses TRBV6-5 and TRBJ1-6; D remains ambiguous. This CDR3 is 15 amino acids long. Germline lookup yields CDR1 MNHEY and CDR2 SVGAGI. Trimming took off 5 bases at V and 3 bases at J, with 11 bases between the two ends. DNA for the CDR3: TGTGCCAGCAGTACGGGTGTTAACTATAATTCACCCCTCCACTTT. Protein sequence: CASSTGVNYNSPLHF.

The rearrangement links TRBV2 to TRBJ1-5, with TRBD1 matching over 7 bases. The length of the CDR3 is 17 residues. Trimming cost V 4 bases and J 5 bases; bases outside gene matches: 14. CDR1 and CDR2 (germline): SNHLY, FYNNEI. CDR3 sequence reads: CASSGTGLVRLDQPQHF. CDR3 bases: TGTGCCAGCAGTGGGACAGGCCTCGTAAGATTGGATCAGCCCCAGCATTTT.

This CDR3 is CASSLSGLQGAYNEQFF. Written as DNA, the CDR3 is TGTGCCAGCAGCTTAAGCGGTCTGCAGGGGGCCTACAATGAGCAGTTCTTC. The V call is TRBV7-3, the J call TRBJ2-1; 7 nucleotides line up with TRBD1. Trimming at V came to 1 base and at J to 2 bases, leaving 8 bases not matched to a gene. The CDR3 totals 17 residues. Germline V lookup: CDR1 SGHTA, CDR2 FQGTGA. Drawing the rest from reference TRBV7-3 and TRBJ2-1, the complete variable domain is GAGVSQTPSNKVTEKGKYVELRCDPISGHTALYWYRQSLGQGPEFLIYFQGTGAADDSGLPNDRFFAVRPEGSVSTLKIQRTERGDSAVYLCASSLSGLQGAYNEQFFGPGTRLTVL.

V and J are TRBV7-9 and TRBJ2-7; 15 nucleotides line up with TRBD2. The J segment lost 5 bases and the V segment lost 5 bases, leaving 7 bases of the junction unmatched. This CDR3 comprises 16 residues. CDR1 SEHNR and CDR2 FQNEAQ come from the germline V gene (reference sequence). The CDR3 region has the DNA TGTGCCAGCAGCGGACTAGCGGGAGGGCCCTCGGACGAGCAGTACTTC. It translates to CASSGLAGGPSDEQYF.

The chain employs TRBV29-1 and TRBJ1-5, with unresolved D. The germline V and J ends were trimmed by 5 bases and 2 bases, with 7 bases remaining between them. The CDR3 is 12 amino acids. CDR1 is SQVTM, CDR2 ANQGSEA, per germline. In DNA, the CDR3 is TGCAGCGTTCGTAATGGCAATCAGCCCCAGCATTTT. Translated, it gives CSVRNGNQPQHF.

Only a few counts were recorded for this clone. This same CDR3 is encoded by further DNA sequences in the sample. CDR3 protein: CAISEAGGTEAFF. CDR3 DNA: TGTGCCATCAGTGAGGCAGGGGGGACTGAAGCTTTCTTT. This sequence joins TRBV10-3 and TRBJ1-1, with 7 bases aligning to TRBD1. V trimming: 2 bases; J trimming: 5 bases; junction bases outside the gene matches: 2. Germline V gene data show CDR1 as ENHRY and CDR2 as SYGVKD. CDR3 length: 13 amino acids.

V is TRBV4-1 and J is TRBJ1-1, with a tentative D call TRBD1 (6 bases). Between the trimmed V and J ends, which lost 1 base and 2 bases, there was a span of 8 bases. Per the germline V gene, CDR1 is MGHRA and CDR2 is YSYEKL. The CDR3 consists of 14 residues. The DNA of the CDR3 is TGCGCCAGCAGCCAAGGGACAGTTAACACTGAAGCTTTCTTT. Its protein is CASSQGTVNTEAFF.

V and J are TRBV30 and TRBJ1-4; 7 nucleotides align to TRBD1. The V and J ends lost 7 bases and 5 bases, in that order; junction bases with no gene match: 10. Germline CDR1 reads GTSNPN; CDR2 reads SVGIG (reference sequence). The CDR3 spans 14 residues. CDR3 sequence: CASPGGRYNEKLFF. CDR3 coding DNA: TGTGCCTCCCCAGGGGGGAGGTACAATGAAAAACTGTTTTTT. The full variable domain, rest sourced from reference TRBV30 and TRBJ1-4, is SQTIHQWPATLVQPVGSPLSLECTVEGTSNPNLYWYRQAAGRGLQLLFYSVGIGQISSEVPQNLSASRPQDRQFILSSKKLLLSDSGFYLCASPGGRYNEKLFFGSGTQLSVL.

This chain connects TRBV7-3 to TRBJ2-5, with 10 bases that match TRBD2. The CDR3 consists of 17 residues. Losses at the gene ends were 5 bases for V and 4 bases for J; bases not matched to a gene: 13. Germline CDR1 reads SGHTA; CDR2 reads FQGTGA. The CDR3 region is CASSPGVASGGGETQYF. CDR3 in DNA: TGTGCCAGCAGCCCAGGGGTGGCTAGCGGGGGAGGAGAGACCCAGTACTTC.

This chain connects TRBV7-3 to TRBJ2-2; D may be TRBD1 (6 bases). The CDR3 covers 15 residues. Deletions cut 4 bases from V and 2 bases from J, with 11 bases between. Germline V CDR1 and CDR2: SGHTA, FQGTGA. The CDR3 DNA sequence: TGTGCCAGCAGCTATACAGGGAGCAACACCGGGGAGCTGTTTTTT. This translates into CASSYTGSNTGELFF. The full variable domain, rest sourced from reference TRBV7-3 and TRBJ2-2, is GAGVSQTPSNKVTEKGKYVELRCDPISGHTALYWYRQSLGQGPEFLIYFQGTGAADDSGLPNDRFFAVRPEGSVSTLKIQRTERGDSAVYLCASSYTGSNTGELFFGEGSRLTVL.

The rearrangement links TRBV7-8 to TRBJ1-3; unclear D gene. The CDR3 consists of 16 residues. V gave up 1 base and J gave up 3 bases, with 13 bases separating them. Germline V CDR1 and CDR2: SGHVS, FQNEAQ. The CDR3 region has the DNA TGTGCCAGCAGCTTAGATGCAGGAAACGATGGAAACACCATATATTTT. This codes for CASSLDAGNDGNTIYF.

The genes are TRBV11-2 and TRBJ1-1; no firm D call. CDR3 size: 16 residues. The germline gives CDR1 SGHAT, CDR2 FQNNGV. V was pared by 5 bases and J by 4 bases, with 20 bases between. The CDR3 sequence: CASSPAFGFVGTEAFF. The CDR3 DNA is TGTGCCAGCAGCCCAGCGTTCGGATTTGTGGGCACTGAAGCTTTCTTT.

This clone was detected only once. V gene TRBV13 combines with J gene TRBJ2-3; tentatively, D is TRBD2 (6 bases). The CDR3 is 17 residues long. V gave up 3 bases and J gave up 1 base, with 17 bases separating them. The germline CDR1 and CDR2 sequences are PRHDT and FYEKMQ (reference sequence). The CDR3 spells CASSLRGRGGGTDTQYF. The CDR3 region has the DNA TGTGCCAGCAGCTTGAGAGGGCGGGGCGGAGGCACAGATACGCAGTATTTT. The full variable domain, its missing parts supplied by reference TRBV13 and TRBJ2-3, is AAGVIQSPRHLIKEKRETATLKCYPIPRHDTVYWYQQGPGQDPQFLISFYEKMQSDKGSIPDRFSAQQFSDYHSELNMSSLELGDSALYFCASSLRGRGGGTDTQYFGPGTRLTVL.

This clone turned up a few times. The chain links TRBV9 to TRBJ1-4; no clear D gene. The CDR3 is made up of 14 amino acids. In germline, CDR1 is SGDLS, CDR2 YYNGEE. Trimming pared 2 bases from V and 5 bases from J, leaving 10 bases between. The CDR3 sequence: CASSVLPSNEKLFF. The CDR3 DNA sequence: TGTGCCAGCAGCGTCTTACCGAGCAATGAAAAACTGTTTTTT.

This chain links TRBV7-2 with TRBJ2-3, with 14 nucleotides matching TRBD2. From germline, CDR1 is SGHTA and CDR2 FQGNSA. Trimming cost V 5 bases and J 7 bases; bases outside gene matches: 5. The length of the CDR3 is 15 residues. CDR3 sequence (DNA): TGTGCCAGCAGCGTGACTAGCGGGGGGGCTCATACGCAGTATTTT. Translated: CASSVTSGGAHTQYF.

This clone appeared once. CDR3: CASSVEPTNEKLFF. The CDR3 DNA sequence: TGTGCCAGCAGCGTAGAGCCAACTAATGAAAAACTGTTTTTT. The chain joins TRBV9 to TRBJ1-4; no clear D. This CDR3 contains 14 residues. V lost 0 bases and J 0 bases, leaving 3 bases between the germline ends. CDR1 and CDR2 from the germline V gene are SGDLS and YYNGEE.

The chain has TRBV10-3 and TRBJ2-7; 8 bases agree with TRBD1. Germline lookup yields CDR1 ENHRY and CDR2 SYGVKD. This CDR3 comprises 16 residues. J was trimmed by 6 bases and V by 0 bases; bases with no gene match: 10. The CDR3 loop is CAISESADRDRCEQYF. As DNA, the CDR3 is TGTGCCATCAGTGAGTCAGCGGACAGGGATAGGTGCGAGCAGTACTTC.

The V call is TRBV7-6, the J call TRBJ2-7; TRBD2 matches 7 bases. Germline V CDR1 and CDR2: SGHVS, FNYEAQ. The V segment lost 5 bases and the J segment 3 bases; nucleotides outside the gene matches: 7. The CDR3 has 14 residues. The CDR3 here is CASSPTGLVYEQYF. The CDR3 coding sequence is TGTGCCAGCAGCCCAACTGGACTAGTCTACGAGCAGTACTTC.

The V call is TRBV2, the J call TRBJ2-2; D may be TRBD1 (6 bases). Trimming shortened V by 10 bases and J by 5 bases, and 17 bases separated the two germline ends. The CDR3 sequence is 14 residues long. Germline CDR1 is SNHLY and CDR2 is FYNNEI. The CDR3 reads CATQEQGPTGELFF. In DNA form, the CDR3 reads TGTGCCACCCAGGAACAGGGACCAACCGGGGAGCTGTTTTTT.